A single sample gave rise to the 23 T cell receptor beta chains below, sequenced in a study of neurological immune-mediated disorders. TCRdb fed the 5' RACE reads into MiXCR, producing one record per CDR3 protein. The profile shows approximately 60,000 distinct CDR3 sequences, approximately 3.5% of them singletons. The source material was PBMCs. Receptor source: a woman between 25 and 40 years old with multiple sclerosis.

This clonotype has more than one count but fewer than ten. The chain has TRBV2 and TRBJ2-7; D is unclear. The CDR3 spans 10 residues. Germline V gene sequence: CDR1 SNHLY, CDR2 FYNNEI. The V end was cut by 8 bases, the J end by 5 bases, with 7 bases between. CDR3 sequence (DNA): TGTGCCAGCGGTGGAAACGAGCAGTACTTC. The encoded protein is CASGGNEQYF.

The table lists this clonotype with a few counts. The rearrangement links TRBV28 to TRBJ2-7, with D perhaps TRBD1 (6 bases). CDR3 length: 14 amino acids. The V gene lost 8 bases and the J gene lost 2 bases, with 16 bases spanning the gap. CDR1 and CDR2 from the germline V gene are MDHEN and SYDVKM. The CDR3 bases are TGTGCCAGCTTCCTCCGACAGGCCCCCTACGAGCAGTACTTC. Amino acids: CASFLRQAPYEQYF.

This clonotype was recorded at least ten times. V gene TRBV7-2 combines with J gene TRBJ1-1; tentatively, D is TRBD1 (6 bases). The germline V gene has CDR1 SGHTA and CDR2 FQGNSA. Between the trimmed V and J ends, which lost 5 bases and 1 base, there was a span of 17 bases. This CDR3 has 16 residues. CDR3 nucleotide sequence: TGTGCCAGCAGCCCCCCAGGGGAAGGGTGGAACACTGAAGCTTTCTTT. Translated, it gives CASSPPGEGWNTEAFF.

This sequence joins TRBV12-3 or TRBV12-4 and TRBJ2-1, with TRBD2 matching 7 bases. The CDR3 runs to 15 residues. V trimming: 6 bases; J trimming: 1 base; junction bases outside the gene matches: 6. CDR3 region: CASRPSSGSYNEQFF. DNA of the CDR3: TGTGCCAGCAGACCGTCTAGCGGATCCTACAATGAGCAGTTCTTC.

This clonotype was counted ten times or more. The chain is built from TRBV6-5 and TRBJ1-4, with D maybe TRBD1 (6 bases). With 8 bases removed from V and 4 bases from J, the gap between germline ends came to 17 bases. Germline V gives CDR1 MNHEY, CDR2 SVGAGI. CDR3 size: 15 residues. The CDR3 region is CASGPDGGGNEKLFF. As DNA, the CDR3 is TGTGCCAGCGGGCCCGACGGGGGCGGTAATGAAAAACTGTTTTTT.

The V call is TRBV5-1, the J call TRBJ2-3, with D possibly matching TRBD2 (6 bases). The CDR3 extends over 18 amino acids. Trimming pared 0 bases from V and 1 base from J, leaving 18 bases between. Germline assignment: CDR1 SGHRS and CDR2 YFSETQ. The CDR3 region is CASSLARRLEGGTDTQYF. CDR3 DNA sequence: TGCGCCAGCAGCTTGGCCCGTCGACTAGAAGGCGGCACAGATACGCAGTATTTT.

With regard to this clonotype: A much larger clone is a single base away; this may be a read error. This chain uses TRBV10-3 with TRBJ2-3, with TRBD2 as a possible D gene (6 bases). The CDR3 runs to 12 residues. Germline loops: CDR1 ENHRY, CDR2 SYGVKD. CDR3 amino acids: CAIKGSGDTRYF. CDR3 DNA sequence: TGTGCCATCAAGGGGTCGGGAGATACGCGGTATTTT.

This clonotype appeared many times. This rearrangement joins TRBV14 to TRBJ2-2, with unresolved D. Germline V gene sequence: CDR1 SGHDN, CDR2 FVKESK. This CDR3 region has 12 residues. V was shortened by 8 bases and J by 1 base, with 5 bases between the two germline ends. For the CDR3, the DNA is TGTGCCAGCGGTCGGAACACCGGGGAGCTGTTTTTT. Translated, it gives CASGRNTGELFF.

This clonotype occurred many times. The V gene is TRBV6-6, the J gene TRBJ2-5; D might be TRBD1 (6 bases). The V end was cut by 6 bases, the J end by 5 bases, with 10 bases between. The CDR3 runs to 12 residues. Germline CDR1 is MNHNY and CDR2 is SVGAGI (reference sequence). The CDR3, as DNA: TGTGCCAGCAGGGGGGCCGGCGAGACCCAGTACTTC. Its translation: CASRGAGETQYF.

This clonotype was seen ten or more times. This sequence joins TRBV12-3 or TRBV12-4 and TRBJ1-4; TRBD1 aligns across 8 bases. The CDR3 is 14 amino acids. V trimming: 3 bases; J trimming: 7 bases; junction bases outside the gene matches: 4. In DNA, the CDR3 is TGTGCCAGCAGTTTCCGACAGGGGAGTGAAAAACTGTTTTTT. Protein sequence: CASSFRQGSEKLFF.

This clonotype was recorded many times. The chain links TRBV6-5 to TRBJ2-6; D might be TRBD2 (6 bases). Looked up from germline, CDR1 is MNHEY and CDR2 is SVGAGI. The CDR3 covers 17 residues. Trimming removed 5 bases at V and 3 bases at J, with 17 bases between. CDR3 in DNA: TGTGCCAGCAGTGCCCCCTTTTGGGGGGATGGGGCCAACGTCCTGACTTTC. It specifies CASSAPFWGDGANVLTF.

This clonotype has a count of ten or more. The chain has TRBV6-2 or TRBV6-3 and TRBJ1-1; no firm D call. The V and J ends lost 5 bases and 7 bases respectively, with 11 bases between them. The CDR3 is 12 residues long. Germline V gives CDR1 MNHEY, CDR2 SVGEGT. In nucleotides, the CDR3 is TGTGCCAGCAGTCAAGGGTGGGGTGAAGCTTTCTTT. Its translation: CASSQGWGEAFF.

This clonotype was picked up many times. The chain carries TRBV10-2 and TRBJ1-4, with 11 bases matching TRBD1. J lost 2 bases, V lost 4 bases, and 0 bases had no gene match. CDR1 and CDR2 (germline): WSHSY, SAAADI. The length of the CDR3 is 15 residues. CDR3 sequence (DNA): TGCGCCAGCAGTGGGGACAGGGGGACTAATGAAAAACTGTTTTTT. Translating gives CASSGDRGTNEKLFF.

This clonotype appeared a few times. The rearrangement links TRBV7-9 to TRBJ2-2; 8 bases agree with TRBD1. With 5 bases clipped from V and 4 bases from J, the junction kept 9 bases outside the gene matches. CDR1 is SEHNR and CDR2 is FQNEAQ in the germline V gene (reference sequence). The CDR3 length is 16 residues. CDR3 region: CASSASGTGPTGELFF. As DNA, the CDR3 is TGTGCCAGCAGCGCCTCCGGGACAGGACCCACCGGGGAGCTGTTTTTT. The complete variable domain, with remaining parts taken from reference TRBV7-9 and TRBJ2-2, reads DTGVSQNPRHKITKRGQNVTFRCDPISEHNRLYWYRQTLGQGPEFLTYFQNEAQLEKSRLLSDRFSAERPKGSFSTLEIQRTEQGDSAMYLCASSASGTGPTGELFFGEGSRLTVL.

In its sample, this clonotype was seen a few times. This sequence joins TRBV20-1 and TRBJ2-5; D might be TRBD2 (5 bases). CDR3 size: 14 residues. Germline-derived CDR1 and CDR2 are DFQATT and SNEGSKA (reference sequence). Trimming pared 3 bases from V and 5 bases from J, leaving 16 bases between. This chain's CDR3 is CSASAIGIRETQYF. CDR3 bases: TGCAGTGCTAGTGCCATCGGGATAAGGGAGACCCAGTACTTC.

This clonotype appeared many times. J is TRBJ2-2 and V is TRBV10-3; 12 bases agree with TRBD2. The CDR3 is 16 residues long. Germline V gene lookup returns CDR1 ENHRY and CDR2 SYGVKD. The junction had 10 bases not matched to a gene; V was cut back by 8 bases and J by 6 bases. CDR3 protein: CAIATSGGLGSGELFF. In nucleotides, the CDR3 is TGTGCCATCGCCACTAGCGGGGGGCTAGGATCCGGGGAGCTGTTTTTT.

This clonotype was observed many times. This chain joins TRBV6-2 or TRBV6-3 and TRBJ1-1, with 10 bases fitting TRBD1. The V gene end was trimmed by 7 bases and the J gene end by 0 bases; junction bases not matched to a gene: 14. CDR3 size: 18 residues. Looked up from germline, CDR1 is MNHEY and CDR2 is SVGEGT. The CDR3 here is CASTPWTGGNVMNTEAFF. DNA for the CDR3: TGTGCCAGCACCCCTTGGACAGGGGGGAACGTAATGAACACTGAAGCTTTCTTT.

This clonotype was recorded at least ten times. The rearrangement links TRBV4-1 to TRBJ2-1; 7 bases map to TRBD2. Germline V CDR1 and CDR2: MGHRA, YSYEKL. Trimming took 3 bases from V and 4 from J; bases not matched to a gene: 3. The CDR3 loop spans 14 amino acids. In DNA, the CDR3 is TGCGCCAGCAGCCATCGGGGGGATTACAATGAGCAGTTCTTC. It translates to CASSHRGDYNEQFF.

This clonotype was found many times. The genes are TRBV6-2 or TRBV6-3 and TRBJ1-1, with D unresolved. The ends were cut back, 6 bases at V and 4 bases at J, with 12 bases in the middle. Germline V gives CDR1 MNHEY, CDR2 SVGEGT. This CDR3 comprises 13 residues. The CDR3, as DNA: TGTGCCAGCAGCTACCAAGGGCTCACTGAAGCTTTCTTT. It is translated as CASSYQGLTEAFF.

V usage is TRBV6-1 and J usage is TRBJ2-5, with TRBD2 identical over 12 bases. The CDR3 covers 16 residues. CDR1 is MNHNS, CDR2 SASEGT, per germline. V shed 4 bases, J shed 4 bases, and the junction held 7 bases outside the gene matches. CDR3 region: CASSVRLAGVGETQYF. The CDR3 nucleotides are TGTGCCAGCAGTGTCCGACTAGCGGGGGTTGGAGAGACCCAGTACTTC.

This clonotype was observed at least ten times. CDR3 sequence reads: CATSSGDRGNTIYF. CDR3 DNA sequence: TGTGCCACCAGCAGTGGGGACAGAGGGAACACCATATATTTT. The chain joins TRBV15 to TRBJ1-3; TRBD1 agrees at 7 bases. Germline lookup yields CDR1 LNHNV and CDR2 YYDKDF (reference sequence). The CDR3 has 14 amino acids. V lost 3 bases to trimming and J lost 7 bases; unmatched junction nucleotides: 6.

This clonotype was recorded many times. The chain couples TRBV27 to TRBJ1-5; unclear D gene. CDR3 length: 12 amino acids. The V end lost 4 bases, the J end lost 5 bases, and 6 bases lay between the germline ends. Germline V lookup: CDR1 MNHEY, CDR2 SMNVEV (reference sequence). CDR3 bases: TGTGCCAGCAGTTCCGGATATCAGCCCCAGCATTTT. As protein: CASSSGYQPQHF.

In this sample, this clonotype turned up many times. V and J are TRBV6-2 or TRBV6-3 and TRBJ2-2; D unresolved. Per the germline V gene, CDR1 is MNHEY and CDR2 is SVGEGT. The CDR3 runs 12 residues. V lost 7 bases, J lost 1 base, and 4 bases lay in between. The CDR3 loop reads CASTMNTGELFF. CDR3 nucleotide sequence: TGTGCCAGCACCATGAACACCGGGGAGCTGTTTTTT.